Below are 18 T cell receptor beta chains sequenced from a single sample in a study of blood T cell repertoires in COVID-19. TCRdb's copy holds only in-frame clones and misses some; the assay was immunoSEQ multiplex PCR. The sample lists a few hundred thousand clones, about 80% occurring once. The material sequenced was peripheral blood. Source of these receptors: a person between 70 and 80 years old with COVID-19, enrolled during active disease.

J is TRBJ2-4 and V is TRBV14; D gene unclear. In germline, CDR1 is SGHDN, CDR2 FVKESK. The CDR3 covers 16 residues. V was trimmed by 4 bases and J by 0 bases, leaving 13 bases between them. For the CDR3, the DNA is TGTGCCAGCAGCCCGTCCATGGCTTTAGCCAAAAACATTCAGTACTTC. Protein: CASSPSMALAKNIQYF.

The chain couples TRBV3-1 (or the pseudogene TRBV3-2) to TRBJ1-2; D call uncertain. The germline V and J ends were trimmed by 4 bases and 6 bases, with 15 bases remaining between them. The germline V gene encodes CDR1 LGHDT and CDR2 YNNKEL (reference sequence). CDR3 size: 14 residues. The CDR3 region has the DNA TGTGCCAGCAGCCCTAAAAGCGGGTCAGATGGCTACACCTTC. It codes for CASSPKSGSDGYTF.

The V and J genes are TRBV5-1 and TRBJ2-5; 10 positions match TRBD2. CDR1 SGHRS and CDR2 YFSETQ come from the germline V gene. J gave up 1 base and V 5 bases, and 5 bases lay outside the gene matches. The CDR3 extends over 15 amino acids. Written as DNA, the CDR3 is TGCGCCAGCAGGCCAAGCGGGGGGGCCCAAGAGACCCAGTACTTC. This encodes CASRPSGGAQETQYF.

The V and J genes are TRBV27 and TRBJ2-1; 13 nucleotides line up with TRBD2. The J segment lost 0 bases and the V segment lost 8 bases, leaving 10 bases of the junction unmatched. From germline, CDR1 is MNHEY and CDR2 SMNVEV (reference sequence). This CDR3 has 18 amino acids. CDR3 amino acids: CASCRLAGGFSSYNEQFF. The DNA of the CDR3 is TGTGCCAGCTGCCGACTAGCGGGGGGATTTAGCTCCTACAATGAGCAGTTCTTC.

The sample holds a few counts of this clone. V and J are TRBV28 and TRBJ1-3; 8 bases line up with TRBD1. CDR1 and CDR2 from the germline V gene are MDHEN and SYDVKM. This CDR3 comprises 14 residues. V shed 6 bases, J shed 4 bases, and the junction held 5 bases outside the gene matches. CDR3 in DNA: TGTGCCAGCAGGATACAGGGGGAGGGAAACACCATATATTTT. Its translation: CASRIQGEGNTIYF.

J is TRBJ1-4 and V is TRBV12-3 or TRBV12-4, with D unresolved. V lost 3 bases, J lost 7 bases, and 6 bases lay in between. The CDR3 spans 12 residues. The CDR3 region is CASSFSREKLFF. CDR3 coding DNA: TGTGCCAGCAGTTTTTCCCGTGAAAAACTGTTTTTT.

This clone was counted once. The rearrangement uses TRBV28 and TRBJ1-3; TRBD1 is a possible D gene (6 bases). Germline values: CDR1 MDHEN, CDR2 SYDVKM. CDR3 length equals 16 residues. The V end lost 2 bases, the J end lost 5 bases, and 16 bases lay between the germline ends. The chain's CDR3 is CASSLPMVGGRNTIYF. The CDR3 nucleotides read TGTGCCAGCAGTTTACCGATGGTAGGGGGTAGAAACACCATATATTTT.

This sequence joins TRBV29-1 and TRBJ1-5; 7 bases align to TRBD1. Germline V lookup: CDR1 SQVTM, CDR2 ANQGSEA. This CDR3 is built from 13 residues. V shed 6 bases, J shed 3 bases, and the junction held 5 bases outside the gene matches. The CDR3 is CSVAGTDNQPQHF. CDR3 DNA: TGCAGCGTCGCCGGGACAGACAATCAGCCCCAGCATTTT.

The chain joins TRBV7-2 to TRBJ2-3, with 8 bases matching TRBD2. J was trimmed by 4 bases and V by 1 base; bases with no gene match: 7. CDR3 size: 16 residues. The germline gives CDR1 SGHTA, CDR2 FQGNSA. CDR3 coding DNA: TGTGCCAGCAGCTTAGGGGTTAGCGGGACTTCAGATACGCAGTATTTT. It translates to CASSLGVSGTSDTQYF.

CDR3 loop: CASSQQSSYEQYF. Here the CDR3 DNA reads TGTGCCAGCAGTCAACAGAGCTCCTACGAGCAGTACTTC. The chain couples TRBV6-5 to TRBJ2-7; unclear D gene. Germline loops: CDR1 MNHEY, CDR2 SVGAGI. Trimming took off 5 bases at V and 0 bases at J, with 8 bases between the two ends. The CDR3 totals 13 residues.

The chain links TRBV9 to TRBJ2-5; D not resolved. Trimming took off 3 bases at V and 1 base at J, with 10 bases between the two ends. Per germline, CDR1 SGDLS and CDR2 YYNGEE. The CDR3 contains 14 residues. As DNA, the CDR3 is TGTGCCAGCAGCGCAGGCAACTCCCAAGAGACCCAGTACTTC. Encoded protein: CASSAGNSQETQYF.

The rearrangement uses TRBV24-1 and TRBJ2-7, with TRBD1 matching 9 bases. V gave up 4 bases and J gave up 2 bases; unmatched junction bases: 8. The CDR3 spans 16 residues. Germline lookup yields CDR1 KGHDR and CDR2 SFDVKD. Here the CDR3 reads CATSETGTGMPYEQYF. DNA for the CDR3: TGTGCCACCAGTGAGACCGGGACAGGGATGCCCTACGAGCAGTACTTC.

The V gene is TRBV6-6, the J gene TRBJ1-2, with D perhaps matching TRBD1 (6 bases). The CDR3 runs to 15 residues. Trimming pared 0 bases from V and 7 bases from J, leaving 15 bases between. The germline CDR1 and CDR2 sequences are MNHNY and SVGAGI (reference sequence). The CDR3: CASSYSQQGALGYTF. The CDR3, as DNA: TGTGCCAGCAGTTACTCCCAACAGGGAGCCCTTGGCTACACCTTC.

V usage is TRBV19 and J usage is TRBJ2-2; D not certain. The CDR3 covers 14 residues. CDR1 is LNHDA and CDR2 is SQIVND in the germline V gene (reference sequence). V was cut by 3 bases and J by 4 bases, with 9 bases left in between. The chain's CDR3 is CASSIQYFTGELFF. The CDR3 bases are TGTGCCAGTAGTATTCAGTATTTCACCGGGGAGCTGTTTTTT.

This clone showed up just a few times. CDR3 bases: TGTGCCAGTAGTATACAAAGCGGGGGTATCAATGAGCAGTTCTTC. As protein: CASSIQSGGINEQFF. The chain employs TRBV19 and TRBJ2-1; 8 positions match TRBD2. In germline, CDR1 is LNHDA, CDR2 SQIVND (reference sequence). V lost 2 bases to trimming and J lost 6 bases; unmatched junction nucleotides: 6. The CDR3 spans 15 residues.

The chain uses TRBV7-9 and TRBJ1-4; tentatively, D is TRBD1 (6 bases). Germline CDR1 is SEHNR and CDR2 is FQNEAQ (reference sequence). Trimming removed 11 bases at V and 10 bases at J, with 14 bases between. The CDR3 has 11 residues. The CDR3 DNA reads TGTGCCGTAAGCCGAGGGGGAAAACTGTTTTTT. Its translation: CAVSRGGKLFF.

The chain is built from TRBV7-2 and TRBJ1-6, with 7 bases aligning to TRBD1. The CDR3 has 16 residues. The junction had 9 bases not matched to a gene; V was cut back by 3 bases and J by 7 bases. CDR1 and CDR2 (germline): SGHTA, FQGNSA. The CDR3 sequence: CASSFADRVGNSPLHF. Written as DNA, the CDR3 is TGTGCCAGCAGCTTTGCCGACAGGGTGGGGAATTCACCCCTCCACTTT.

The J gene is TRBJ2-5, the V gene TRBV5-4, with 13 bases identical to TRBD2. J was trimmed by 4 bases and V by 0 bases; bases with no gene match: 3. This CDR3 is built from 16 residues. Germline CDR1 SGHNT, CDR2 YYREEE (reference sequence). This CDR3 reads CASSLELAGGTETQYF. Written as DNA, the CDR3 is TGTGCCAGCAGCTTGGAACTAGCGGGGGGGACAGAGACCCAGTACTTC.